In its sample, the clone carrying this T cell receptor beta chain was seen once. What it recognizes is unknown. Relative to the germline gene, one junction end is altered; a read error may explain this. Additional DNA sequences in this sample encode the identical CDR3. Generated by immunoSEQ multiplex PCR, the TCRdb table keeps only in-frame clones and is missing some. The sample lists 13,000 to 15,000 clones; about 85% were seen once. This sample was included in a study of monozygotic twins with cystic fibrosis. The overall study: Roughly 3.2 micrograms of fragmented DNA underwent about 16 PCR cycles for library preparation.

Notes on the study in general: Co-twins had the most similar V usage for 13 of 16 pairs, J for 8. Clonality was generally low (median roughly 0.01), higher in the most severe patients. Nucleotide-identical clonotype sharing was significantly higher within monozygotic CF twin pairs than between unrelated CF individuals.

The specimen sequenced was blood. The TCR comes from a boy between 10 and 17 years old with cystic fibrosis.

CDR3 in DNA: TGCAGCGTTGACGTTGCGGGTTCCTATGAGCAGTACTTC. It codes for CSVDVAGSYEQYF. The J gene is TRBJ2-7, the V gene TRBV29-1, with D possibly being TRBD2 (5 bases). Germline-derived CDR1 and CDR2 are SQVTM and ANQGSEA. This CDR3 region has 13 residues.